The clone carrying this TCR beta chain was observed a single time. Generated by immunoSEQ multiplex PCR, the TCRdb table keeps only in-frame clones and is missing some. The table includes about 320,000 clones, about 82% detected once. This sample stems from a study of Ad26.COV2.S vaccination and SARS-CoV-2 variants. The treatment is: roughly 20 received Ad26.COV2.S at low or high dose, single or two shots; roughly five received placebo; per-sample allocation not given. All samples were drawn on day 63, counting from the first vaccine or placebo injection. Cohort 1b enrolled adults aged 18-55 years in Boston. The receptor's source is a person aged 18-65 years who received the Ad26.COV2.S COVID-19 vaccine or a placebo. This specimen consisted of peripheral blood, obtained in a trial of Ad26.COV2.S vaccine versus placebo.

The CDR3 DNA reads as TGTGCCAGCAGCCAGGGACCGGGACAAGCCGGCCCAGATACGCAGTATTTT. Protein: CASSQGPGQAGPDTQYF. The chain joins TRBV3-1 (or the pseudogene TRBV3-2) to TRBJ2-3; D might be TRBD1 (6 bases). V lost 3 bases and J 4 bases, leaving 20 bases between the germline ends. Germline V gives CDR1 LGHDT, CDR2 YNNKEL (reference sequence). This CDR3 spans 17 amino acids.